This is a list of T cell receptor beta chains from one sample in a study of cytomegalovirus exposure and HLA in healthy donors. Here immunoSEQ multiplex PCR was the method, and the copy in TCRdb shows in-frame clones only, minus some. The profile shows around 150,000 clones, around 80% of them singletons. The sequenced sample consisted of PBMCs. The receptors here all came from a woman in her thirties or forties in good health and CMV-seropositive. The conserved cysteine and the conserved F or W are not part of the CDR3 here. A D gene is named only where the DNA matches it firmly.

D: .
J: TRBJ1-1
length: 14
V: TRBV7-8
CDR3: ASSLARQTMNTEAF

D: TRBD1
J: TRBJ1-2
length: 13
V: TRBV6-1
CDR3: ASSEATGVGYGYT

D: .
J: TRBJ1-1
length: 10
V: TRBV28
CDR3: ASSTGWPEAF

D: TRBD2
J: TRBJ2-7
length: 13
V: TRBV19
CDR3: ASSRGGSSSYEQY

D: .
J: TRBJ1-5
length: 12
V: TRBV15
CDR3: ATSRGQENQPQH

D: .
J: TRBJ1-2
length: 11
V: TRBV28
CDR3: ASSLPGVGGYT

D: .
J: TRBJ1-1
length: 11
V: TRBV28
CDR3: ASTYGQPTEAF

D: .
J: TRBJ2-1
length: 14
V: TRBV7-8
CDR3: ASSLESSQGSVGQF

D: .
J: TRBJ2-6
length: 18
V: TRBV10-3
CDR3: AISERDKTSKRSGANVLT

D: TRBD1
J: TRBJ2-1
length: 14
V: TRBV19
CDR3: ASSKSTGTGSPEQF

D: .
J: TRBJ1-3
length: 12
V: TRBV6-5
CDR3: ASGGGPSGNTIY

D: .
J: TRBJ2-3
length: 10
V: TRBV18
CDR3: ASSLVVDTQY

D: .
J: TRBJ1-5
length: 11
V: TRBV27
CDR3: ASSLQGNQPQH

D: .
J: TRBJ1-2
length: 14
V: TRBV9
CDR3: ASSVDLGGRTYGYT

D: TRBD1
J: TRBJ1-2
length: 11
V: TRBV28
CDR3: ASQGAGSYGYT

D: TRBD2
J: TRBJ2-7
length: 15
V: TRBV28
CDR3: ASSLSGTSGIRYEQY

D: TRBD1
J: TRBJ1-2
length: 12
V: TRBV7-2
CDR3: ASSLGRGTYGYT

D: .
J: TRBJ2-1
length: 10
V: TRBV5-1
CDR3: ASSIGQNEQF

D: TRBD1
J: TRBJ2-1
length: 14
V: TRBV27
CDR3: ASSLDRASAYNEQF

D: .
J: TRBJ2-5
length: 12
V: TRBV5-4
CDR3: ASSFGGGGETQY

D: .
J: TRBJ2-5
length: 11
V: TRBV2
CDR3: ASIRGRQETQY

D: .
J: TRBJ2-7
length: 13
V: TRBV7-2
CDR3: ASSYQGLIGYEQY

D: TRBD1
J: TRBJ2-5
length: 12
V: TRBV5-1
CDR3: ASSLTTGGQTQY

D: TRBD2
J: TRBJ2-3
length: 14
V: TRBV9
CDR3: ASSVGASGDTDTQY

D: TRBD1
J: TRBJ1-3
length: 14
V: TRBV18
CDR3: ASSPQTGRTGNTIY

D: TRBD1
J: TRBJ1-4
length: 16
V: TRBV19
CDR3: ASSYRDSGELPPEKLF

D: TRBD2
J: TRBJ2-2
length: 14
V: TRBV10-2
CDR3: ASSERLAGGSGELF

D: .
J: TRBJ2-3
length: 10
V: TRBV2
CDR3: ASTRDTDTQY

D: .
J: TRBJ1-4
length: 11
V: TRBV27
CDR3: ASSLGEGEKLF